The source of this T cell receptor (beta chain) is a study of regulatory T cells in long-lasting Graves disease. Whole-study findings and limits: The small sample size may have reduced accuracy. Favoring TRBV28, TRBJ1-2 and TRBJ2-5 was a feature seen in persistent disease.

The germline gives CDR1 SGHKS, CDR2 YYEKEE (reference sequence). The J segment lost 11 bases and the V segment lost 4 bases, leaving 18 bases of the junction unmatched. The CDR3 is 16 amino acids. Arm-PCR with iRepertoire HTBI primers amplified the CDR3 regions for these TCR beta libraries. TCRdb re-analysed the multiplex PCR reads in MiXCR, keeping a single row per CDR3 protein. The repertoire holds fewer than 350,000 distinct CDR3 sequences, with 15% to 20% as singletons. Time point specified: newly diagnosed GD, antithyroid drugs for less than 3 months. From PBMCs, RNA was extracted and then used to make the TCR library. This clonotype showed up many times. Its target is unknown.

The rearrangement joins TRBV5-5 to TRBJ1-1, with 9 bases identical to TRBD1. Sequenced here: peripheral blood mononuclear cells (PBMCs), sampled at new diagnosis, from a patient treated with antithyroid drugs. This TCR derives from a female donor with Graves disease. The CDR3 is CASSHLPGQGSPSAFF. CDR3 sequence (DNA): TGTGCCAGCAGCCACCTTCCCGGACAGGGGAGCCCTTCGGCTTTCTTT.